This passage covers 21 T cell receptor beta chains from one sample sequenced in a study of T cell changes during pregnancy in multiple sclerosis. Produced via immunoSEQ multiplex PCR; TCRdb's table is partial and in-frame only. Of about 100,000 clones in the sample, roughly 92% are singletons; the top ten hold 1.2%. The material was peripheral blood, obtained in the second trimester of pregnancy. These TCRs come from a female donor with multiple sclerosis, enrolled in a pregnancy study.

Regarding this clone: The same CDR3 also results from other DNA sequences found in this sample. The V and J genes are TRBV5-1 and TRBJ1-1, with D possibly TRBD1 on 5 matching bases. Trimming pared 0 bases from V and 0 bases from J, leaving 6 bases between. The CDR3 runs to 14 residues. Germline V gene data show CDR1 as SGHRS and CDR2 as YFSETQ. For the CDR3, the DNA is TGCGCCAGCAGCTTGGAAGGGGTGAACACTGAAGCTTTCTTT. Its protein is CASSLEGVNTEAFF.

The V call is TRBV25-1, the J call TRBJ2-2; 8 bases agree with TRBD2. From germline, CDR1 is MGHDK and CDR2 SYGVNS. V shed 8 bases and J 6 bases; nucleotides not matched to a gene: 5. The CDR3 loop spans 13 amino acids. In nucleotides, the CDR3 is TGTGCCAGCCAAGCGGGAGTATCCGGGGAGCTGTTTTTT. Its protein product is CASQAGVSGELFF.

This clone was recorded a few times. The chain couples TRBV7-8 to TRBJ1-2, with TRBD1 identical over 7 bases. Trimming at V came to 6 bases and at J to 4 bases, leaving 11 bases not matched to a gene. There are 15 residues in the CDR3. CDR1 and CDR2 from the germline V gene are SGHVS and FQNEAQ. The CDR3 region has the DNA TGTGCCAGCAGTTGGAACACAGGGGCTTCCTATGGCTACACCTTC. Protein sequence: CASSWNTGASYGYTF.

The chain combines TRBV6-5 with TRBJ1-6; perhaps TRBD1 as D (5 bases). The CDR3 runs to 13 residues. V was trimmed by 2 bases and J by 11 bases, leaving 10 bases between them. The germline V gene has CDR1 MNHEY and CDR2 SVGAGI. CDR3 DNA: TGTGCCAGCAGTTACGGGGGGAATCCACCCCTCCACTTT. Translated, it gives CASSYGGNPPLHF.

The chain recombines TRBV11-2 with TRBJ1-1, with 11 bases fitting TRBD1. With V trimmed by 1 base and J by 2 bases, 3 bases remained unmatched. From germline, CDR1 is SGHAT and CDR2 FQNNGV. The CDR3 sequence is 16 residues long. CDR3 sequence reads: CASSLGTGGRNTEAFF. The DNA of the CDR3 is TGTGCCAGCAGCTTAGGGACAGGGGGCAGAAACACTGAAGCTTTCTTT. The variable domain in full, with the rest retrieved from reference TRBV11-2 and TRBJ1-1, is EAGVAQSPRYKIIEKRQSVAFWCNPISGHATLYWYQQILGQGPKLLIQFQNNGVVDDSQLPKDRFSAERLKGVDSTLKIQPAKLEDSAVYLCASSLGTGGRNTEAFFGQGTRLTVV.

This sequence joins TRBV19 and TRBJ1-1, with D perhaps matching TRBD1 (6 bases). Per germline, CDR1 LNHDA and CDR2 SQIVND (reference sequence). The CDR3 totals 12 residues. Trimming pared 10 bases from V and 5 bases from J, leaving 14 bases between. The CDR3 here is CATSGVGTEAFF. The CDR3 nucleotides read TGTGCCACCTCAGGGGTCGGGACTGAAGCTTTCTTT.

This rearrangement joins TRBV9 to TRBJ1-2; a weak D match, TRBD1 (5 bases). Germline CDR1 reads SGDLS; CDR2 reads YYNGEE. Trimming removed 2 bases at V and 6 bases at J, with 11 bases between. CDR3 length: 13 amino acids. CDR3 coding DNA: TGTGCCAGCAGCGTTGGAGGAGGGGATGGCTACACCTTC. It translates to CASSVGGGDGYTF.

The rearrangement joins TRBV28 to TRBJ2-2, with 8 bases matching TRBD2. CDR3 length: 14 amino acids. The V segment lost 8 bases and the J segment 8 bases; nucleotides outside the gene matches: 10. Germline CDR1 and CDR2: MDHEN and SYDVKM. Here the CDR3 reads CASRKPSGRGELFF. DNA for the CDR3: TGTGCCAGCCGGAAACCTAGCGGGCGAGGGGAGCTGTTTTTT.

The V call is TRBV19, the J call TRBJ2-7, with 9 positions matching TRBD1. Looked up from germline, CDR1 is LNHDA and CDR2 is SQIVND (reference sequence). V shed 4 bases and J 5 bases; nucleotides not matched to a gene: 9. The CDR3 contains 15 residues. The CDR3 region has the DNA TGTGCCAGTAGTACCCCGGGACAGGGATTAGACGAGCAGTACTTC. This gives the protein CASSTPGQGLDEQYF.

The V call is TRBV9, the J call TRBJ2-1; the match to TRBD2 covers 9 bases. This CDR3 has 16 amino acids. The V segment lost 0 bases and the J segment 9 bases; nucleotides outside the gene matches: 10. Germline V gene data show CDR1 as SGDLS and CDR2 as YYNGEE. The CDR3 nucleotides are TGTGCCAGCAGCGTAGGAAGTAGCGGGGGAATCAGTGAGCAGTTCTTC. Protein: CASSVGSSGGISEQFF.

This clone appeared once. The chain couples TRBV11-2 to TRBJ2-1; D is possibly TRBD1 (6 bases). Trimming stripped 5 bases from V and 5 bases from J, with 19 bases between. This CDR3 is built from 16 residues. Per the germline V gene, CDR1 is SGHAT and CDR2 is FQNNGV. The CDR3 here is CASSPLGALVDNEQFF. The CDR3, as DNA: TGTGCCAGCAGCCCCCTGGGGGCCTTAGTCGACAATGAGCAGTTCTTC.

This clone was counted a single time. V and J are TRBV7-6 and TRBJ2-1; 13 nucleotides match TRBD2. Germline V gives CDR1 SGHVS, CDR2 FNYEAQ. Losses at the gene ends were 0 bases for V and 7 bases for J; bases not matched to a gene: 12. There are 19 residues in the CDR3. In nucleotides, the CDR3 is TGTGCCAGCAGCTTAGCGCGCGTTGTTGGGACTAGCGGGATTAATGAGCAGTTCTTC. Translating it yields CASSLARVVGTSGINEQFF. The variable domain in full, with the rest retrieved from reference TRBV7-6 and TRBJ2-1, is GAGVSQSPRYKVTKRGQDVALRCDPISGHVSLYWYRQALGQGPEFLTYFNYEAQQDKSGLPNDRFSAERPEGSISTLTIQRTEQRDSAMYRCASSLARVVGTSGINEQFFGPGTRLTVL.

The V gene is TRBV7-3, the J gene TRBJ2-5, with 8 nucleotides matching TRBD2. The CDR3 consists of 15 residues. The J segment lost 1 base and the V segment lost 5 bases, leaving 6 bases of the junction unmatched. Germline V lookup: CDR1 SGHTA, CDR2 FQGTGA. This chain's CDR3 is CASSAGGGLQETQYF. The CDR3 coding sequence is TGTGCCAGCAGCGCCGGGGGGGGGCTCCAAGAGACCCAGTACTTC. Looking up the rest from reference TRBV7-3 and TRBJ2-5 gives the full variable domain: GAGVSQTPSNKVTEKGKYVELRCDPISGHTALYWYRQSLGQGPEFLIYFQGTGAADDSGLPNDRFFAVRPEGSVSTLKIQRTERGDSAVYLCASSAGGGLQETQYFGPGTRLLVL.

The rearrangement joins TRBV19 to TRBJ1-1, with D unclear. The V and J ends lost 4 bases and 3 bases respectively, with 9 bases between them. CDR1 is LNHDA, CDR2 SQIVND, per germline (reference sequence). The CDR3 length is 13 residues. The CDR3 sequence is CASSTTFDTEAFF. DNA of the CDR3: TGTGCCAGTAGTACGACTTTCGACACTGAAGCTTTCTTT.

CDR3 DNA sequence: TGTGCCAGCAGAACAGGGGCAATAGGGACTGAAGCTTTCTTT. Protein: CASRTGAIGTEAFF. The chain joins TRBV27 to TRBJ1-1, with 7 nucleotides matching TRBD1. The CDR3 runs 14 residues. Germline CDR1 and CDR2: MNHEY and SMNVEV (reference sequence). Germline trimming cut 6 bases from V and 5 bases from J; bases unmatched to any gene: 9.

J is TRBJ2-1 and V is TRBV19; a weak D match, TRBD2 (6 bases). The CDR3 totals 14 residues. Germline V gene sequence: CDR1 LNHDA, CDR2 SQIVND (reference sequence). V dropped 3 bases and J dropped 0 bases, with 6 bases sitting between them. The CDR3 protein is CASSIGGSYNEQFF. The CDR3 region has the DNA TGTGCCAGTAGTATCGGGGGCTCCTACAATGAGCAGTTCTTC. Full variable domain (rest looked up from reference TRBV19 and TRBJ2-1): DGGITQSPKYLFRKEGQNVTLSCEQNLNHDAMYWYRQDPGQGLRLIYYSQIVNDFQKGDIAEGYSVSREKKESFPLTVTSAQKNPTAFYLCASSIGGSYNEQFFGPGTRLTVL.

V and J are TRBV2 and TRBJ2-1; D unclear. Trimming stripped 3 bases from V and 1 base from J, with 10 bases between. Looked up from germline, CDR1 is SNHLY and CDR2 is FYNNEI. CDR3 size: 15 residues. The CDR3 DNA reads as TGTGCCAGCAGTGACCCCGGTAATTCCTACAATGAGCAGTTCTTC. Its translation: CASSDPGNSYNEQFF.

The chain combines TRBV4-1 with TRBJ1-1, with D maybe TRBD1 (5 bases). This CDR3 spans 16 amino acids. Germline CDR1 and CDR2: MGHRA and YSYEKL. Trimming left V 1 base short and J 5 bases short, with 17 bases between. Here the CDR3 DNA reads TGCGCCAGCAGCCAAGTCCCCCCGACAGCCGGGACTGAAGCTTTCTTT. Its protein product is CASSQVPPTAGTEAFF.

The chain couples TRBV29-1 to TRBJ2-3; D is possibly TRBD2 (6 bases). CDR3 length: 12 residues. The V end lost 4 bases, the J end lost 3 bases, and 8 bases lay between the germline ends. CDR1 SQVTM and CDR2 ANQGSEA come from the germline V gene. The CDR3 coding sequence is TGCAGCGTTGTAGCGGCTACAGATACGCAGTATTTT. Residues: CSVVAATDTQYF.

V is TRBV6-1 and J is TRBJ2-1; 7 bases match TRBD1. There are 13 residues in the CDR3. Germline loops: CDR1 MNHNS, CDR2 SASEGT. V was clipped by 6 bases and J by 4 bases; unmatched bases: 3. DNA for the CDR3: TGTGCCAGCAGGTGGGGACAGTACAATGAGCAGTTCTTC. Its translation is CASRWGQYNEQFF.

This chain uses TRBV11-2 with TRBJ2-2; tentatively, D is TRBD1 (5 bases). The CDR3 is 13 amino acids. Trimming removed 5 bases at V and 3 bases at J, with 7 bases between. Germline values: CDR1 SGHAT, CDR2 FQNNGV. CDR3 DNA: TGTGCCAGCAGCCCAGGGTACACCGGGGAGCTGTTTTTT. It codes for CASSPGYTGELFF. The full variable domain, in which reference TRBV11-2 and TRBJ2-2 provide the parts outside the CDR3, is EAGVAQSPRYKIIEKRQSVAFWCNPISGHATLYWYQQILGQGPKLLIQFQNNGVVDDSQLPKDRFSAERLKGVDSTLKIQPAKLEDSAVYLCASSPGYTGELFFGEGSRLTVL.